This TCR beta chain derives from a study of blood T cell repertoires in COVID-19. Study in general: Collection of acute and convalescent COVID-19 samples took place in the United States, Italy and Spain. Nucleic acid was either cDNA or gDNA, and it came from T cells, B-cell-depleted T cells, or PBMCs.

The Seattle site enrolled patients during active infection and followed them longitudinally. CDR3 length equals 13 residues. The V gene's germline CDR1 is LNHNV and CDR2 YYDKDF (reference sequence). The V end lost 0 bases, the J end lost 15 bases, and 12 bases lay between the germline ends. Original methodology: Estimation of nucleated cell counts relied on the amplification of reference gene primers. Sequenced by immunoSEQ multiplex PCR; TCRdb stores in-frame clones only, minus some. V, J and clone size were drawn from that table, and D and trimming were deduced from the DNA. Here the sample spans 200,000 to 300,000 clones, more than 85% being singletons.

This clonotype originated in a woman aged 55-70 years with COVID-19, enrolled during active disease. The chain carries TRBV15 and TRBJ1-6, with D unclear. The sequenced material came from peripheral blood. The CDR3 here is CATSRDLKSYLHF. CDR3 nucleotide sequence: TGTGCCACCAGCAGAGATCTGAAGTCCTACCTCCACTTT. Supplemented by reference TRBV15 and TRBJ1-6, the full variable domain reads DAMVIQNPRYQVTQFGKPVTLSCSQTLNHNVMYWYQQKSSQAPKLLFHYYDKDFNNEADTPDNFQSRRPNTSFCFLDIRSPGLGDTAMYLCATSRDLKSYLHFGNGTRLTVT.